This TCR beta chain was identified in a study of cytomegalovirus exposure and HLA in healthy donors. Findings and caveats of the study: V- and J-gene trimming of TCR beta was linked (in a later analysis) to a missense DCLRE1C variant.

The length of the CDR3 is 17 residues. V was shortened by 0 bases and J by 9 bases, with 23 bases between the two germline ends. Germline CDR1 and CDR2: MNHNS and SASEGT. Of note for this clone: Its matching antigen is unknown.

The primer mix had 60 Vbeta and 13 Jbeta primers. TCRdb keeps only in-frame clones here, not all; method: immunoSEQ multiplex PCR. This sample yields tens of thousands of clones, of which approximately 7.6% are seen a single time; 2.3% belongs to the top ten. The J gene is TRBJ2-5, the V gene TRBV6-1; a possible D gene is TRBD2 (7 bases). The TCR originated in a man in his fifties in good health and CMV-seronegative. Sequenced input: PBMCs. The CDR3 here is CASSEAGWRGRPVAQYF. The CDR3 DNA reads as TGTGCCAGCAGTGAAGCGGGGTGGCGGGGGCGCCCCGTGGCCCAGTACTTC.